These 6 T cell receptor beta chains were all obtained from the same sample, sequenced in a study of vaccination effects on CD4 cells after COVID-19. Ahead of sequencing, the ViraFEST assay grew antigen-specific CD4+ T cells using viral peptide pools. Isolation of CD4+ T cells took place after around 10 days of culture. Vaccine recipients had no previous SARS-CoV-2 infection; their nucleocapsid antibodies were negative. Generated by immunoSEQ multiplex PCR, the TCRdb table keeps only in-frame clones and is missing some. The table includes tens of thousands of clones, nearly 80% detected once. These TCRs' antigens remain unknown. Sequencing used CD4+ T cells from PBMCs cultured with HCoV-OC43 spike peptides, obtained before COVID-19 vaccination. Subset described: HCoV-OC43 spike overlapping peptide pool stimulation. Receptors were obtained from a human donor who received a COVID-19 vaccine.

This clone occurred once. The rearrangement links TRBV4-1 to TRBJ2-1; 10 nucleotides line up with TRBD2. V lost 4 bases and J lost 5; bases outside the gene matches: 5. The CDR3 sequence is 15 residues long. The germline V gene encodes CDR1 MGHRA and CDR2 YSYEKL. CDR3 DNA: TGCGCCAGCAGCCGCACTAGCGGGGCTAACAATGAGCAGTTCTTC. It specifies CASSRTSGANNEQFF.

The rearrangement joins TRBV7-2 to TRBJ2-3, with D hard to call. CDR1 is SGHTA, CDR2 FQGNSA, per germline. CDR3 length: 14 residues. Trimming shortened V by 5 bases and J by 5 bases, and 14 bases separated the two germline ends. This chain's CDR3 is CASSLDLRGDTQYF. CDR3 bases: TGTGCCAGCAGCCTAGACCTCCGTGGAGATACGCAGTATTTT. The full variable domain, completed using reference TRBV7-2 and TRBJ2-3, is GAGVSQSPSNKVTEKGKDVELRCDPISGHTALYWYRQSLGQGLEFLIYFQGNSAPDKSGLPSDRFSAERTGGSVSTLTIQRTQQEDSAVYLCASSLDLRGDTQYFGPGTRLTVL.

The gene calls are TRBV5-1 and TRBJ2-1, with D maybe TRBD2 (5 bases). Germline V gene sequence: CDR1 SGHRS, CDR2 YFSETQ. V lost 4 bases and J lost 1, with 15 bases in between. The CDR3 has 16 residues. CDR3 DNA: TGCGCCAGCAGCCGTTCACTAGTTATTTCCTACAATGAGCAGTTCTTC. Protein product: CASSRSLVISYNEQFF.

This chain links TRBV18 with TRBJ2-7; 7 nucleotides match TRBD2. CDR1 and CDR2 from the germline V gene are KGHSH and LQKENI. V gave up 2 bases and J gave up 7 bases; unmatched junction bases: 5. The CDR3 is made up of 13 amino acids. In DNA form, the CDR3 reads TGTGCCAGCTCACCAGGGGGGGGAGGAGAGCAGTACGTC. It is translated as CASSPGGGGEQYV.

The J gene is TRBJ1-6, the V gene TRBV2, with D perhaps TRBD1 (5 bases). The CDR3 covers 18 residues. Germline loops: CDR1 SNHLY, CDR2 FYNNEI. Trimming left V 7 bases short and J 0 bases short, with 19 bases between. The CDR3 nucleotides are TGTGCCAGCAAACGGGACTCCATAAGGAACTCCTATAATTCACCCCTCCACTTT. Its translation is CASKRDSIRNSYNSPLHF.

The chain carries TRBV7-9 and TRBJ2-7, with a tentative D call TRBD1 (6 bases). Germline assignment: CDR1 SEHNR and CDR2 FQNEAQ (reference sequence). The V end lost 3 bases, the J end lost 2 bases, and 8 bases lay between the germline ends. The CDR3 contains 13 residues. The CDR3 sequence: CASSLGAPYEQYV. As DNA, the CDR3 is TGTGCCAGCAGCTTGGGGGCCCCCTACGAGCAGTACGTC.